This T cell receptor beta chain was observed in a study of OX40 agonist ivuxolimab in advanced cancers. Study-wide context: Dose-escalation patients had hepatocellular carcinoma, melanoma, renal cell or head and neck cancer. Points from the study as a whole: Expanded clones tended on average to be more numerous among CD8+ T cells than CD4+.

TCRdb's table, derived via immunoSEQ multiplex PCR, lists solely in-frame clones and lacks some. The sample holds over 20,000 clones, more than 75% seen once. Points on this clone: Its antigen is not identified.

Any history of autoimmune disease or systemic immunosuppression disqualified patients. The material was CD4+ or CD8+ T cells sorted from blood, obtained in a trial of the OX40 agonist ivuxolimab. This receptor was obtained from an adult with an advanced solid tumor such as melanoma, head and neck, liver or kidney cancer.

The chain's CDR3 is CASTGGGYEQYF. In DNA, the CDR3 is TGTGCCAGCACCGGGGGAGGATACGAGCAGTACTTC. The genes are TRBV6-5 and TRBJ2-7, with a weak D call TRBD2 (6 bases). The V end was cut by 7 bases, the J end by 4 bases, with 11 bases between. The CDR3 length is 12 residues. Germline V gives CDR1 MNHEY, CDR2 SVGAGI.